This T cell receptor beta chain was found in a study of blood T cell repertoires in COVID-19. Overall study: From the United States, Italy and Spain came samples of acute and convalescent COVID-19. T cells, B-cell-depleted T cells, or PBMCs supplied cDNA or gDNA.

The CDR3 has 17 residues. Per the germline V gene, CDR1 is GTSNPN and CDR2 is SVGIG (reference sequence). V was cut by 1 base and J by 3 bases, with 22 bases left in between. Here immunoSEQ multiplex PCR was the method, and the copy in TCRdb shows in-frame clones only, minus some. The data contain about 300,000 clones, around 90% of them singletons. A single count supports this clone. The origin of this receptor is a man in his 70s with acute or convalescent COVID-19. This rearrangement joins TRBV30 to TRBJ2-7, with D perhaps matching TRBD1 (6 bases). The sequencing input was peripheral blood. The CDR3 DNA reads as TGTGCCTGGAGTGCAATAAAAGGTACAGGGAGCTTCTACGAGCAGTACTTC. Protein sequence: CAWSAIKGTGSFYEQYF.